The present T cell receptor (beta chain) was sequenced within a study of control samples from healthy donors and cancer patients (dated by TCRdb to the early 2020s). The method behind the library was the immunoSEQ multiplex PCR assay. The source is immuneACCESS, and TCRdb retained only in-frame sequences with V and J called. Part of the clones is not carried over; for the studies checked, unresolved V genes explain less than half of this, and the remainder is unexplained. The sample includes some 82,000 clones, with approximately 89% observed a single time. Of the sample, roughly 20% is held by the ten largest clones. In the case of this clone: Its specific antigen is unknown. No base quality values were provided; no much bigger clone lies one nucleotide off.

The V and J ends are trimmed by 5 bases and 1 base, leaving 18 bases between them. Based on the germline V gene (reference sequence), the CDR1 and CDR2 sequences are LNHDA and SQIVND. The CDR3 runs 17 residues from the cysteine to the phenylalanine. Just the 51-base CDR3 DNA is kept, in frame starting at base 1. This clonotype was obtained from a man aged 50-59 years in good health. The chain is made from TRBV19 and TRBJ1-5, with the identity of the D gene unclear. Sequenced sample: blood. CDR3 protein: CASSPPRVGGSNQPQHF. At the DNA level, the sequence is TGTGCCAGTAGTCCTCCTCGGGTTGGAGGGAGCAATCAGCCCCAGCATTTT.